One T cell receptor (beta chain) is described in this entry. Its antigen is not identified. V was trimmed by 4 bases and J by 3 bases, leaving 10 bases between them. The CDR3 has 14 amino acids. Germline V gene sequence: CDR1 KGHDR, CDR2 SFDVKD. The authors isolated CD4+ T cells after around nine days of culture. Participants got two doses of BNT162b2 or mRNA-1273 vaccine. Each vaccine recipient was nucleocapsid antibody negative and had no prior SARS-CoV-2 infection. Researchers swapped half the medium for IL-2 medium on both days 3 and 7. This specimen comes from a study of vaccination effects on CD4 cells after COVID-19. At the level of the study: Sampling occurred a median 72 days post second dose, range 14 to 241. General study results and limits: Common cold coronavirus cross-reactivity was shown by only 1 of 255 vaccine-induced clones in healthy vaccinees.

The repertoire was sequenced with immunoSEQ multiplex PCR; TCRdb's copy has only in-frame clones and lacks some. The sample shows 37,000 or so clones, under 70% of them seen only once. The TCR was taken from a human donor who received a COVID-19 vaccine. The V and J genes are TRBV24-1 and TRBJ2-3; D remains unclear. The material was CD4+ T cells from PBMCs cultured without peptide, obtained after COVID-19 vaccination. CDR3 nucleotide sequence: TGTGCCACCAGTGACCCGACGACGACAGATACGCAGTATTTT. Amino acid sequence: CATSDPTTTDTQYF.